This T cell receptor beta chain derives from a study of T cell responses to AZD1222 COVID-19 vaccine. Some clones are missing from TCRdb's copy, which holds only in-frame ones; the method was immunoSEQ multiplex PCR. The sample comprises approximately 50,000 clones, 86% of which are singletons, and about 7.1% rests with the top ten. Trimming removed 0 bases from V and 4 bases from J, with 22 bases in between. This CDR3 is built from 18 residues. Germline V gene sequence: CDR1 SGDLS, CDR2 YYNGEE. Study-level results: The donor cohort was predominantly white British with a female majority, and clonal diversity may have been underestimated. Per reports, nearly half of all spike-specific TCRs target regions that are unmutated in variants. Only a handful of AZD1222 recipients were seropositive at baseline.

As concerns this clone: What it binds is not known.

This chain links TRBV9 with TRBJ1-2; TRBD1 is a possible D gene (5 bases). The sequenced sample was peripheral blood, obtained 28 days after the second AZD1222 dose. This TCR came from an adult who received the AZD1222 COVID-19 vaccine. For the CDR3, the DNA is TGTGCCAGCAGCGTAGATCCCACAATCCGGGACGGCATCTATGGCTACACCTTC. Amino acids: CASSVDPTIRDGIYGYTF.